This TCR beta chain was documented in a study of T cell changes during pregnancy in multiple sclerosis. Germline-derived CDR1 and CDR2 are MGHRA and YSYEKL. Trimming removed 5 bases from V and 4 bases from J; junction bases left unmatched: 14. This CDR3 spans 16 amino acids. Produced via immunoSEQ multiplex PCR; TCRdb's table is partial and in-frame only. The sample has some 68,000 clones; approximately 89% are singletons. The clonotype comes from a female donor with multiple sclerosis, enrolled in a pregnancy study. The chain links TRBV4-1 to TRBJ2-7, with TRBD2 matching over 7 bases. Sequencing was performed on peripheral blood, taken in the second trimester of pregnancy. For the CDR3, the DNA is TGCGCCAGCAGCGACCCTCTGGCGGGAGTTGGATACGAGCAGTACTTC. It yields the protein CASSDPLAGVGYEQYF.